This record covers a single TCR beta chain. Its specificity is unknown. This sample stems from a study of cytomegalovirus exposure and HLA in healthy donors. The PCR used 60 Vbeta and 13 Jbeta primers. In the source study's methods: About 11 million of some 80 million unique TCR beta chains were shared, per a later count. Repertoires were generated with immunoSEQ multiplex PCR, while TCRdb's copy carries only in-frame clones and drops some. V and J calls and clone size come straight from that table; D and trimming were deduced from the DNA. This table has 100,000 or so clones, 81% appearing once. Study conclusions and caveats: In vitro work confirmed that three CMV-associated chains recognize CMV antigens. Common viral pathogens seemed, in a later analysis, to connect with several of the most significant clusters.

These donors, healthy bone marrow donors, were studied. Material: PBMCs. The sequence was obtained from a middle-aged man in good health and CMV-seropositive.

The CDR3 bases are TGTGCCAGCTCAACCGGGACAGTTGAGCCTGAAGCTTTCTTT. Translated, it gives CASSTGTVEPEAFF. V and J are TRBV18 and TRBJ1-1, with 7 positions matching TRBD1. The CDR3 has 14 residues. Germline CDR1 reads KGHSH; CDR2 reads LQKENI. The V gene end was trimmed by 5 bases and the J gene end by 6 bases; junction bases not matched to a gene: 9.